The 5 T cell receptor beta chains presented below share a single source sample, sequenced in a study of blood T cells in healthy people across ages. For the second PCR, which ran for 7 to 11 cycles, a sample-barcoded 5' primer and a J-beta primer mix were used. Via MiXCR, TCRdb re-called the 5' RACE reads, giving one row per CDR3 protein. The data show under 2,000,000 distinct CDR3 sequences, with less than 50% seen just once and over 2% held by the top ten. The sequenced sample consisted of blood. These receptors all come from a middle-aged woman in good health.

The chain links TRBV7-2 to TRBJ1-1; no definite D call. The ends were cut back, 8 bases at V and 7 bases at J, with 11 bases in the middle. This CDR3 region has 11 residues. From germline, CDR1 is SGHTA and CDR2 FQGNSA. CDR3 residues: CASAGRGEAFF. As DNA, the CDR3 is TGTGCCAGCGCCGGACGGGGTGAAGCTTTCTTT.

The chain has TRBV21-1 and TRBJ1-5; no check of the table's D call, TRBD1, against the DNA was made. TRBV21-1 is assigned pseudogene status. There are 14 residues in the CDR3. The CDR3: CASSTGVSNQPQHF. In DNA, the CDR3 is TGTGCCAGCAGCACAGGGGTGAGCAATCAGCCCCAGCATTTT.

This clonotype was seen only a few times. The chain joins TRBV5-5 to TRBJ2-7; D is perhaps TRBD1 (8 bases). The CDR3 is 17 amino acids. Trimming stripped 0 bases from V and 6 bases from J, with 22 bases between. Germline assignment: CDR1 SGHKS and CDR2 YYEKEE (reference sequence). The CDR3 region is CASSLGRQGIAGAEQYF. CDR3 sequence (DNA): TGTGCCAGCAGCTTGGGGAGACAGGGGATCGCGGGAGCCGAGCAGTACTTC. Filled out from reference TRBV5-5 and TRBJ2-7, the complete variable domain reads DAGVTQSPTHLIKTRGQQVTLRCSPISGHKSVSWYQQVLGQGPQFIFQYYEKEERGRGNFPDRFSARQFPNYSSELNVNALLLGDSALYLCASSLGRQGIAGAEQYFGPGTRLTVT.

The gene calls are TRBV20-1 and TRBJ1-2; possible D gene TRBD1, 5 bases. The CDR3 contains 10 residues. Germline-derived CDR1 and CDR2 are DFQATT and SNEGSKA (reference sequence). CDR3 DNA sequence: TGCGGACAAGACAGCTCTGGCTACACCTTC. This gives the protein CGQDSSGYTF.

The CDR3 protein is CASSLGPARGRGVQYF. CDR3 coding DNA: TGTGCCAGCAGCTTAGGTCCAGCCCGCGGGAGGGGGGTCCAGTACTTC. The chain carries TRBV7-2 and TRBJ2-4; TRBD2 aligns across 9 bases. V shed 1 base, J shed 13 bases, and the junction held 14 bases outside the gene matches. This CDR3 is 16 amino acids long. Germline lookup yields CDR1 SGHTA and CDR2 FQGNSA.